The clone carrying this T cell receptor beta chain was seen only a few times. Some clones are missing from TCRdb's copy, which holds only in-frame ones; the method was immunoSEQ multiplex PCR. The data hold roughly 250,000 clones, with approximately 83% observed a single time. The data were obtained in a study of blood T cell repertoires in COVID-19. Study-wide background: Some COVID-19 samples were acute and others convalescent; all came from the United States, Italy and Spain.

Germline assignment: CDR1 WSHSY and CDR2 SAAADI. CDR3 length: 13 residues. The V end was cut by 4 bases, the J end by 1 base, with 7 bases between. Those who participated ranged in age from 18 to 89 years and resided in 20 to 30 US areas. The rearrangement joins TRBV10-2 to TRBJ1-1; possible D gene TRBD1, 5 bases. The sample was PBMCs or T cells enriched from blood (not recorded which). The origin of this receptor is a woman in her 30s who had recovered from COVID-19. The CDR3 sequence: CASSGRENTEAFF. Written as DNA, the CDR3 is TGCGCCAGCAGTGGCAGGGAGAACACTGAAGCTTTCTTT.